A single T cell receptor beta chain is shown here with its context. Germline V gene sequence: CDR1 SGHVS, CDR2 FQNEAQ. The CDR3 loop spans 14 amino acids. Trimming pared 2 bases from V and 1 base from J, leaving 8 bases between. As handled by the study authors: Estimation of nucleated cell counts relied on the amplification of reference gene primers. Sequencing used immunoSEQ multiplex PCR; TCRdb keeps in-frame clones, though not all of them. The V and J calls and the clone size are those of that table, but D and trimming were determined from the DNA. Of roughly 200,000 clones in the sample, 70% to 90% were seen once. The data stem from a study of blood T cell repertoires in COVID-19. Study-level background: The origin of the acute and convalescent COVID-19 samples was the United States, Italy and Spain. The cDNA or gDNA used as material had been derived from T cells, B-cell-depleted T cells, or PBMCs.

This TCR derives from a middle-aged woman who had recovered from COVID-19. The sequencing sample was made of peripheral blood. The V gene is TRBV7-8, the J gene TRBJ2-5, with D possibly being TRBD1 (5 bases). CDR3 DNA: TGTGCCAGCAGCTTACGAGACAGCCAAGAGACCCAGTACTTC. It codes for CASSLRDSQETQYF.